This TCR beta chain came from a study of blood T cell repertoires in COVID-19. Study-wide context: Researchers got acute and convalescent COVID-19 samples from the United States, Italy and Spain. T cells, B-cell-depleted T cells, or PBMCs provided the cDNA or gDNA that served as material.

Participant age was roughly 18 to 95 years, and participants resided in 25 or so US areas. Cohort placement rested on clinical history that participants reported themselves. Germline CDR1 reads ENHRY; CDR2 reads SYGVKD. The CDR3 spans 14 residues. Germline trimming cut 6 bases from V and 3 bases from J; bases unmatched to any gene: 8. Clones were sequenced by immunoSEQ multiplex PCR, and TCRdb holds only the in-frame ones, with some missing. This sample carries approximately 200,000 clones, around nine tenths of them seen once, and the ten largest clones take about 4.7%. This clone showed up just once.

V is TRBV10-3 and J is TRBJ2-7; 7 bases are a match to TRBD1. The sample taken for sequencing was PBMCs or T cells enriched from blood (not recorded which). The sequence came from a woman in her 30s who had been exposed to COVID-19. The CDR3 DNA reads as TGTGCCATCAGGAAAACCGGGACAGACTACGAGCAGTACTTC. Amino acid sequence: CAIRKTGTDYEQYF.